Following are 27 T cell receptor beta chains from one sample sequenced in a study of T cell responses to AZD1222 COVID-19 vaccine. Data came from immunoSEQ multiplex PCR; TCRdb stores just in-frame clones and leaves some out. Here the sample spans some 140,000 clones, about 90% being singletons. The sequenced sample was peripheral blood, obtained on day 0 of AZD1222 vaccination. Every receptor here comes from an adult in good health.

The chain carries TRBV29-1 and TRBJ2-1, with D perhaps given as TRBD1 or TRBD2 (6 bases each). The V end lost 7 bases, the J end lost 1 base, and 17 bases lay between the germline ends. Looked up from germline, CDR1 is SQVTM and CDR2 is ANQGSEA. The CDR3 runs to 15 residues. CDR3: CSADGGPRSYNEQFF. The CDR3 DNA reads as TGCAGCGCCGATGGGGGGCCCCGATCCTACAATGAGCAGTTCTTC.

The V gene is TRBV11-2, the J gene TRBJ2-7; 9 bases map to TRBD1. The CDR3 consists of 17 residues. The germline CDR1 and CDR2 sequences are SGHAT and FQNNGV. V shed 5 bases and J 5 bases; nucleotides not matched to a gene: 16. The CDR3 coding sequence is TGTGCCAGCAGCACAACCATCCGGGACAGGGTGATAAACGAGCAGTACTTC. Translated, it gives CASSTTIRDRVINEQYF.

The CDR3 nucleotides read TGCGCCAGCAGCCAATTTCTCAGGGGGACCGGAAACACCATATATTTT. Translated: CASSQFLRGTGNTIYF. The chain couples TRBV4-1 to TRBJ1-3; TRBD1 aligns across 7 bases. The CDR3 sequence is 16 residues long. Trimming at V came to 2 bases and at J to 4 bases, leaving 8 bases not matched to a gene. Germline V gene data show CDR1 as MGHRA and CDR2 as YSYEKL.

V is TRBV7-9 and J is TRBJ1-1; D gene unclear. The CDR3 covers 17 residues. Trimming cost V 1 base and J 11 bases, with 26 bases left between them. The V gene's germline CDR1 is SEHNR and CDR2 FQNEAQ (reference sequence). The CDR3 region is CASSLGSGGVTQVNAFF. The CDR3 coding sequence is TGTGCCAGCAGCTTAGGGTCTGGCGGCGTTACCCAAGTGAACGCTTTCTTT.

V and J are TRBV20-1 and TRBJ2-1; TRBD1 might be the D (5 bases). This CDR3 comprises 13 residues. CDR1 DFQATT and CDR2 SNEGSKA come from the germline V gene (reference sequence). The V and J ends lost 3 bases and 4 bases respectively, with 10 bases between them. CDR3 DNA sequence: TGCAGTGCTAGTGTTTACAGGTACAATGAGCAGTTCTTC. Amino acid sequence: CSASVYRYNEQFF.

The CDR3 sequence: CASGLAGNTIYF. DNA for the CDR3: TGTGCCAGCGGGCTGGCAGGAAACACCATATATTTT. The chain recombines TRBV19 with TRBJ1-3; D gene unclear. This CDR3 is built from 12 residues. V lost 9 bases to trimming and J lost 4 bases, with 10 bases between them. CDR1 and CDR2 from the germline V gene are LNHDA and SQIVND (reference sequence).

This chain connects TRBV28 to TRBJ1-5, with 11 bases fitting TRBD1. Germline lookup yields CDR1 MDHEN and CDR2 SYDVKM. This CDR3 contains 15 residues. The V and J ends lost 4 bases and 4 bases, in that order; junction bases with no gene match: 3. The CDR3 bases are TGTGCCAGCAGTTGGACAGGGGGCGCAAATCAGCCCCAGCATTTT. As protein: CASSWTGGANQPQHF. The variable domain in full, completed from reference TRBV28 and TRBJ1-5, reads DVKVTQSSRYLVKRTGEKVFLECVQDMDHENMFWYRQDPGLGLRLIYFSYDVKMKEKGDIPEGYSVSREKKERFSLILESASTNQTSMYLCASSWTGGANQPQHFGDGTRLSIL.

This clone showed up just once. This chain uses TRBV9 with TRBJ2-1; TRBD1 is a possible D gene (7 bases). The CDR3 is 14 amino acids. V lost 4 bases and J lost 7, with 15 bases in between. CDR1 and CDR2 (germline): SGDLS, YYNGEE. As DNA, the CDR3 is TGTGCCAGCAGCCAGGGGGGATCGGGGAATGAGCAGTTCTTC. It codes for CASSQGGSGNEQFF.

V and J are TRBV19 and TRBJ2-6, with 7 bases identical to TRBD2. This CDR3 contains 17 residues. V was clipped by 0 bases and J by 4 bases; unmatched bases: 6. The germline CDR1 and CDR2 sequences are LNHDA and SQIVND (reference sequence). The CDR3: CASSIDGGGSGANVLTF. In DNA, the CDR3 is TGTGCCAGTAGTATAGATGGCGGGGGATCAGGGGCCAACGTCCTGACTTTC.

This clone appeared once. The V and J genes are TRBV5-1 and TRBJ1-1, with 7 positions matching TRBD1. CDR1 and CDR2 from the germline V gene are SGHRS and YFSETQ. The CDR3 is made up of 14 amino acids. V lost 3 bases to trimming and J lost 3 bases; unmatched junction nucleotides: 5. CDR3 sequence (DNA): TGCGCCAGCAGCTCGTACAGGGGAGACACTGAAGCTTTCTTT. Protein: CASSSYRGDTEAFF. Complete variable domain (other parts from reference TRBV5-1 and TRBJ1-1): KAGVTQTPRYLIKTRGQQVTLSCSPISGHRSVSWYQQTPGQGLQFLFEYFSETQRNKGNFPGRFSGRQFSNSRSEMNVSTLELGDSALYLCASSSYRGDTEAFFGQGTRLTVV.

V usage is TRBV7-5 and J usage is TRBJ2-7; the D call TRBD1 from the table was never checked on the DNA. TRBV7-5 is described as a pseudogene. The length of the CDR3 is 14 residues. The CDR3 sequence: CVRSLAGLRYEQYF. The CDR3 DNA reads TGTGTCAGAAGCTTAGCGGGGCTCCGCTACGAGCAGTACTTC.

This clone is a singleton in its sample. V is TRBV5-4 and J is TRBJ1-2; the D is unclear. This CDR3 spans 14 amino acids. V was pared by 0 bases and J by 2 bases, with 8 bases between. CDR1 and CDR2 from the germline V gene are SGHNT and YYREEE (reference sequence). The CDR3 coding sequence is TGTGCCAGCAGCTTGGACAGTCGAAACTATGGCTACACCTTC. Encoded protein: CASSLDSRNYGYTF. Full variable domain (rest looked up from reference TRBV5-4 and TRBJ1-2): ETGVTQSPTHLIKTRGQQVTLRCSSQSGHNTVSWYQQALGQGPQFIFQYYREEENGRGNFPPRFSGLQFPNYSSELNVNALELDDSALYLCASSLDSRNYGYTFGSGTRLTVV.

The chain has TRBV5-1 and TRBJ1-1; D gene unclear. Germline CDR1 reads SGHRS; CDR2 reads YFSETQ. The CDR3 is 14 amino acids. V lost 6 bases and J 2 bases, leaving 14 bases between the germline ends. CDR3 amino acids: CASISGSSNTEAFF. The CDR3 DNA reads as TGCGCCAGCATCAGCGGCAGCAGTAACACTGAAGCTTTCTTT.

The chain is built from TRBV5-4 and TRBJ2-2, with 7 bases that match TRBD1. In germline, CDR1 is SGHNT, CDR2 YYREEE (reference sequence). V shed 3 bases, J shed 7 bases, and the junction held 12 bases outside the gene matches. The CDR3 sequence is 16 residues long. CDR3 in DNA: TGTGCCAGCAGCTGGAGACAGGGTAACTTTGACGGGGAGCTGTTTTTT. Protein product: CASSWRQGNFDGELFF.

V gene TRBV15 combines with J gene TRBJ2-7; D uncertain. CDR1 is LNHNV and CDR2 is YYDKDF in the germline V gene (reference sequence). This CDR3 spans 15 amino acids. Trimming pared 0 bases from V and 0 bases from J, leaving 9 bases between. The CDR3 bases are TGTGCCACCAGCAGAGATTACGCAAGCTCCTACGAGCAGTACTTC. This gives the protein CATSRDYASSYEQYF.

This chain links TRBV19 with TRBJ1-2; D might be TRBD1 (6 bases). V was cut by 3 bases and J by 3 bases, with 8 bases left in between. The CDR3 totals 13 residues. From germline, CDR1 is LNHDA and CDR2 SQIVND (reference sequence). CDR3 coding DNA: TGTGCCAGTAGTATGGACAGAGACTATGGCTACACCTTC. It translates to CASSMDRDYGYTF.

The chain is built from TRBV30 and TRBJ2-3; D uncertain. Germline CDR1 and CDR2: GTSNPN and SVGIG (reference sequence). CDR3 length: 14 amino acids. The V end lost 3 bases, the J end lost 0 bases, and 10 bases lay between the germline ends. The CDR3 reads CAWRSLPSTDTQYF. The DNA for the CDR3 is TGTGCCTGGAGGTCTTTACCTAGCACAGATACGCAGTATTTT.

This chain uses TRBV9 with TRBJ2-2; TRBD1 matches 9 bases. The V and J ends lost 1 base and 4 bases, in that order; junction bases with no gene match: 2. Germline CDR1 and CDR2: SGDLS and YYNGEE. The CDR3 consists of 15 residues. CDR3 coding DNA: TGTGCCAGCAGCGTATTGGGACAGGGCACCGGGGAGCTGTTTTTT. It specifies CASSVLGQGTGELFF.

The gene calls are TRBV19 and TRBJ2-1; TRBD2 aligns across 7 bases. Looked up from germline, CDR1 is LNHDA and CDR2 is SQIVND (reference sequence). CDR3 size: 14 residues. The ends lost 6 bases at V and 3 bases at J; junction bases unmatched: 5. CDR3 bases: TGTGCCAGTAGGCTTGGCGGGGGCTACAATGAGCAGTTCTTC. Its protein product is CASRLGGGYNEQFF.

This clone was picked up a small number of times. The chain combines TRBV24-1 with TRBJ1-5; 9 bases match TRBD1. V gave up 2 bases and J gave up 3 bases; unmatched junction bases: 4. Germline CDR1 and CDR2: KGHDR and SFDVKD. The CDR3 is 16 amino acids. The chain's CDR3 is CATSDSRQGDNQPQHF. In DNA form, the CDR3 reads TGTGCCACCAGTGATTCCCGACAGGGGGACAATCAGCCCCAGCATTTT.

This clone has more than one count but fewer than ten. The chain's CDR3 is CASSPDRGAYEQYF. CDR3 bases: TGTGCCAGCAGCCCGGACAGGGGGGCCTACGAGCAGTACTTC. J is TRBJ2-7 and V is TRBV7-8; the match to TRBD1 covers 10 bases. The CDR3 sequence is 14 residues long. V gave up 5 bases and J gave up 2 bases; unmatched junction bases: 3. Per the germline V gene, CDR1 is SGHVS and CDR2 is FQNEAQ. Drawing the rest from reference TRBV7-8 and TRBJ2-7, the complete variable domain is GAGVSQSPRYKVAKRGQDVALRCDPISGHVSLFWYQQALGQGPEFLTYFQNEAQLDKSGLPSDRFFAERPEGSVSTLKIQRTQQEDSAVYLCASSPDRGAYEQYFGPGTRLTVT.

This clone was recorded only once. CDR3 loop: CAWREAGPNYGYTF. The CDR3 nucleotides read TGTGCCTGGAGGGAAGCCGGGCCTAACTATGGCTACACCTTC. V usage is TRBV30 and J usage is TRBJ1-2; D remains unclear. With 3 bases removed from V and 0 bases from J, the gap between germline ends came to 11 bases. From germline, CDR1 is GTSNPN and CDR2 SVGIG (reference sequence). This CDR3 comprises 14 residues. Based on the CDR3 plus reference TRBV30 and TRBJ1-2, the full variable domain is SQTIHQWPATLVQPVGSPLSLECTVEGTSNPNLYWYRQAAGRGLQLLFYSVGIGQISSEVPQNLSASRPQDRQFILSSKKLLLSDSGFYLCAWREAGPNYGYTFGSGTRLTVV.

The gene calls are TRBV5-4 and TRBJ1-2; possibly TRBD1 for D (5 bases). This CDR3 spans 12 amino acids. With 3 bases removed from V and 2 bases from J, the gap between germline ends came to 5 bases. Germline CDR1 SGHNT, CDR2 YYREEE (reference sequence). CDR3 loop: CASSWDNYGYTF. The CDR3 coding sequence is TGTGCCAGCAGCTGGGACAACTATGGCTACACCTTC.

V gene TRBV29-1 combines with J gene TRBJ1-2; 11 bases are a match to TRBD1. Looked up from germline, CDR1 is SQVTM and CDR2 is ANQGSEA. CDR3 length equals 14 residues. With V trimmed by 5 bases and J by 7 bases, 9 bases remained unmatched. The CDR3 loop is CSVHLLDRGLGYTF. The CDR3, as DNA: TGCAGCGTTCACCTACTGGACAGGGGGCTTGGCTACACCTTC.

The rearrangement joins TRBV5-5 to TRBJ2-2; TRBD1 matches at 7 bases. The ends lost 4 bases at V and 0 bases at J; junction bases unmatched: 6. The CDR3 consists of 16 residues. The germline V gene encodes CDR1 SGHKS and CDR2 YYEKEE (reference sequence). The CDR3 loop reads CASSKSGTANTGELFF. Here the CDR3 DNA reads TGTGCCAGCAGCAAATCCGGGACAGCGAACACCGGGGAGCTGTTTTTT.

The V call is TRBV2, the J call TRBJ2-2; the D is unclear. The germline V gene has CDR1 SNHLY and CDR2 FYNNEI. This CDR3 is built from 15 residues. V lost 7 bases to trimming and J lost 4 bases, with 16 bases between them. CDR3 nucleotides: TGTGCCAGCATGGGGTCCTGGGCCATCACCGGGGAGCTGTTTTTT. Translating it yields CASMGSWAITGELFF.

This clone was found once. This chain uses TRBV27 with TRBJ1-4; D gene unclear. The CDR3 is made up of 13 amino acids. Germline CDR1 is MNHEY and CDR2 is SMNVEV (reference sequence). V lost 0 bases and J 2 bases, leaving 1 base between the germline ends. In DNA, the CDR3 is TGTGCCAGCAGTTTATCCACTAATGAAAAACTGTTTTTT. Translation: CASSLSTNEKLFF.